The 28 T cell receptor beta chains below were found in one sample sequenced in a study of blood T cells in healthy people across ages. With a J-beta primer mix and a sample-barcoded 5' primer, a second PCR ran roughly 6 to 12 cycles. MiXCR, applied by TCRdb to the 5' RACE reads, yields one record per CDR3 protein. The sample includes 650,000 to 900,000 distinct CDR3 sequences, around two thirds seen only once; the top ten take about a quarter. The sequenced material came from blood. These receptors were taken from a man aged 25 to 40 in good health.

The rearrangement uses TRBV7-2 and TRBJ2-1; 11 positions match TRBD2. Germline CDR1 reads SGHTA; CDR2 reads FQGNSA. The CDR3 consists of 16 residues. With V trimmed by 5 bases and J by 6 bases, 9 bases remained unmatched. The CDR3, as DNA: TGTGCCAGCAGCCCGGGTAGCGGGGGGGGCCTCAATGAGCAGTTCTTC. Encoded protein: CASSPGSGGGLNEQFF.

The chain uses TRBV20-1 and TRBJ1-4; D gene unclear. Germline V gene lookup returns CDR1 DFQATT and CDR2 SNEGSKA (reference sequence). The CDR3 runs 12 residues. V lost 0 bases and J 5 bases, leaving 4 bases between the germline ends. The CDR3: CSARETNEKLFF. The CDR3 coding sequence is TGCAGTGCTAGAGAAACCAATGAAAAACTGTTTTTT.

The gene calls are TRBV10-3 and TRBJ2-4; 10 nucleotides match TRBD1. The tail of the sequence fits TRBJ2-7 better, so the J call may be wrong. The length of the CDR3 is 13 residues. Germline loops: CDR1 ENHRY, CDR2 SYGVKD. The CDR3 DNA follows: TGTGCCATCGGGGGGACAGGGGTAAACGAGCAGTACTTC. Protein sequence: CAIGGTGVNEQYF.

The sample holds a few counts of this clonotype. The rearrangement links TRBV4-3 to TRBJ2-3, with D possibly TRBD2 on 6 matching bases. This CDR3 has 16 amino acids. Deletions cut 1 base from V and 5 bases from J, with 16 bases between. Germline V lookup: CDR1 LGHNA, CDR2 YSLEER. The CDR3, as DNA: TGCGCCAGCAGCCAAGCTCTCCAGGGAGGTCGAGATACGCAGTATTTT. Translated, it gives CASSQALQGGRDTQYF.

A few counts support this clonotype. V usage is TRBV7-9 and J usage is TRBJ2-1, with 9 bases aligning to TRBD2. V dropped 11 bases and J dropped 5; count of bases not matched to a gene: 7. The CDR3 loop spans 13 amino acids. Germline V gene lookup returns CDR1 SEHNR and CDR2 FQNEAQ (reference sequence). CDR3 sequence (DNA): TGTGCCCGCGGGGGGGCCCTTGACAATGAGCAGTTCTTC. It translates to CARGGALDNEQFF. Full variable domain (rest looked up from reference TRBV7-9 and TRBJ2-1): DTGVSQNPRHKITKRGQNVTFRCDPISEHNRLYWYRQTLGQGPEFLTYFQNEAQLEKSRLLSDRFSAERPKGSFSTLEIQRTEQGDSAMYLCARGGALDNEQFFGPGTRLTVL.

This chain connects TRBV5-1 to TRBJ2-1, with a tentative D call TRBD1 (6 bases). In germline, CDR1 is SGHRS, CDR2 YFSETQ. Trimming removed 5 bases from V and 9 bases from J, with 15 bases in between. This CDR3 is built from 13 residues. CDR3 DNA: TGCGCCAGCAGACTACAGGGCAGGAGTGAGCAGTTCTTC. This gives the protein CASRLQGRSEQFF.

The chain employs TRBV11-1 and TRBJ2-6, with D unresolved. The CDR3 length is 13 residues. With 5 bases removed from V and 4 bases from J, the gap between germline ends came to 6 bases. Germline-derived CDR1 and CDR2 are SGHAT and FQDESV (reference sequence). The CDR3 loop is CASSEGGANVLTF. CDR3 in DNA: TGTGCCAGCAGCGAAGGGGGGGCCAACGTCCTGACTTTC. The full variable domain, with the rest looked up from reference TRBV11-1 and TRBJ2-6, is EAEVAQSPRYKITEKSQAVAFWCDPISGHATLYWYRQILGQGPELLVQFQDESVVDDSQLPKDRFSAERLKGVDSTLKIQPAELGDSAMYLCASSEGGANVLTFGAGSRLTVL.

The genes are TRBV27 and TRBJ1-6; perhaps TRBD1 as D (5 bases). Germline lookup yields CDR1 MNHEY and CDR2 SMNVEV (reference sequence). V shed 2 bases and J shed 4 bases, with 12 bases lying between them. This CDR3 spans 16 amino acids. The chain's CDR3 is CASSLGRAGYNSPLHF. The CDR3 bases are TGTGCCAGCAGTTTAGGCAGGGCTGGGTATAATTCACCCCTCCACTTT.

The V and J genes are TRBV20-1 and TRBJ1-2, with D unclear. Trimming removed 6 bases at V and 5 bases at J, with 19 bases between. This CDR3 is 14 amino acids long. Germline lookup yields CDR1 DFQATT and CDR2 SNEGSKA (reference sequence). Written as DNA, the CDR3 is TGCAGTGCCAACCGGGAGACGATTACATATGGCTACACCTTC. Amino acid sequence: CSANRETITYGYTF.

The chain employs TRBV7-9 and TRBJ1-1; D is unresolved. The CDR3 is made up of 12 amino acids. Germline values: CDR1 SEHNR, CDR2 FQNEAQ (reference sequence). Deletions cut 0 bases from V and 8 bases from J, with 7 bases between. CDR3 coding DNA: TGTGCCAGCAGCTTAGCCCTGCAGGAAGCTTTCTTT. Translating gives CASSLALQEAFF.

This clonotype was recorded once. The genes are TRBV4-2 and TRBJ2-2; 8 positions match TRBD1. Germline V gene data show CDR1 as LGHNA and CDR2 as YNFKEQ. This CDR3 comprises 16 residues. After removal of 0 bases from V and 5 bases from J, the junction contained 5 bases not matched to a gene. In nucleotides, the CDR3 is TGTGCCAGCAGCCAAGATAGGACAGGGTTGACCGGGGAGCTGTTTTTT. Its protein product is CASSQDRTGLTGELFF.

In its sample, this clonotype was seen a few times. The V and J genes are TRBV28 and TRBJ1-6, with unresolved D. The CDR3 length is 16 residues. The ends were cut back, 4 bases at V and 4 bases at J, with 14 bases in the middle. The germline gives CDR1 MDHEN, CDR2 SYDVKM. The CDR3 reads CASSSHRADYNSPLHF. In nucleotides, the CDR3 is TGTGCCAGCAGTTCCCACCGAGCAGATTATAATTCACCCCTCCACTTT.

V gene TRBV9 combines with J gene TRBJ2-3, with D tentatively TRBD1 (6 bases). Looked up from germline, CDR1 is SGDLS and CDR2 is YYNGEE. The CDR3 is 14 residues long. The V end was cut by 3 bases, the J end by 0 bases, with 8 bases between. The CDR3 loop reads CASSEGDSTDTQYF. DNA for the CDR3: TGTGCCAGCAGCGAGGGGGATAGCACAGATACGCAGTATTTT.

The count of this clonotype is one. The chain uses TRBV10-3 and TRBJ2-4, with 9 bases lining up with TRBD1. CDR1 and CDR2 (germline): ENHRY, SYGVKD. Losses at the gene ends were 8 bases for V and 2 bases for J; bases not matched to a gene: 10. The CDR3 extends over 16 amino acids. CDR3 in amino acids: CAIGPGQGGTKNIQYF. CDR3 sequence (DNA): TGTGCCATCGGTCCGGGACAGGGAGGAACCAAAAACATTCAGTACTTC.

This clonotype has a single count. A junction boundary mismatches the germline segment, possibly from a read error. The chain couples TRBV20-1 to TRBJ2-3; D is unresolved. CDR3 length: 11 residues. Germline V gene data show CDR1 as DFQATT and CDR2 as SNEGSKA (reference sequence). CDR3 DNA: TGCAGTGCTACGGCCCCAGATACGCGGTATTTT. Its protein is CSATAPDTRYF.

Remarks on this clonotype: Relative to the germline gene, one junction end is altered; a read error may explain this. The chain has TRBV29-1 and TRBJ2-6; a possible D gene is TRBD2 (6 bases). The CDR3 has 17 residues. In germline, CDR1 is SQVTM, CDR2 ANQGSEA. The CDR3 sequence: CSVEEGLTISGVNVLTF. The CDR3 nucleotides read TGCAGCGTTGAAGAGGGACTCACGATCTCTGGGGTCAACGTCCTGACTTTC.

The chain employs TRBV20-1 and TRBJ1-2; D is ambiguous. V lost 4 bases and J 6 bases, leaving 9 bases between the germline ends. From germline, CDR1 is DFQATT and CDR2 SNEGSKA (reference sequence). This CDR3 contains 11 residues. Written as DNA, the CDR3 is TGCAGTGCTAACGGGGTTGATGGCTACACCTTC. As protein: CSANGVDGYTF.

The chain links TRBV11-1 to TRBJ2-5; no clear D gene. The J call may be in error: the DNA end matches TRBJ2-7 better. The germline V gene has CDR1 SGHAT and CDR2 FQDESV (reference sequence). The CDR3 consists of 15 residues. The CDR3 protein is CASSLEERANYEQYF. CDR3 DNA: TGTGCCAGCAGCTTAGAGGAACGGGCCAACTACGAGCAGTACTTC.

This clonotype was seen only a few times. This chain uses TRBV29-1 with TRBJ2-3; 8 bases are shared with TRBD2. The length of the CDR3 is 12 residues. V dropped 6 bases and J dropped 6; count of bases not matched to a gene: 5. From germline, CDR1 is SQVTM and CDR2 ANQGSEA. The CDR3 nucleotides read TGCAGCGTCGGGACTAGGAGGGATACGCAGTATTTT. It codes for CSVGTRRDTQYF.

The CDR3 protein is CSAGRGTSGLAKNIQYF. The CDR3 DNA sequence: TGCAGTGCTGGTAGAGGGACTAGCGGACTAGCCAAAAACATTCAGTACTTC. The chain employs TRBV20-1 and TRBJ2-4, with 11 bases fitting TRBD2. Germline trimming cut 5 bases from V and 0 bases from J; bases unmatched to any gene: 9. Per the germline V gene, CDR1 is DFQATT and CDR2 is SNEGSKA (reference sequence). This CDR3 has 17 amino acids.

Turning to this clonotype: A read error may explain this, as a much larger clone is one base away. The chain recombines TRBV12-3 or TRBV12-4 with TRBJ2-7, with 9 nucleotides matching TRBD2. The CDR3 is made up of 15 amino acids. Unmatched junction bases numbered 8, after V lost 1 base and J lost 7 bases. The CDR3 spells CASSLGAGGINEQYF. The DNA of the CDR3 is TGTGCCAGCAGTTTAGGAGCGGGGGGCATCAATGAGCAGTACTTC.

The chain combines TRBV20-1 with TRBJ2-7, with D perhaps being TRBD1 or TRBD2 (6 bases each). The V end was cut by 6 bases, the J end by 7 bases, with 13 bases between. CDR1 and CDR2 from the germline V gene are DFQATT and SNEGSKA (reference sequence). The CDR3 runs 11 residues. The CDR3 spells CSAPVGGEQYF. The CDR3 region has the DNA TGCAGTGCCCCCGTAGGGGGGGAGCAGTACTTC.

The J gene is TRBJ2-1, the V gene TRBV20-1; D tentatively reads TRBD1 or TRBD2 (5 bases each). Per germline, CDR1 DFQATT and CDR2 SNEGSKA (reference sequence). Trimming removed 3 bases at V and 9 bases at J, with 6 bases between. The CDR3 is made up of 10 amino acids. CDR3 region: CSASGGEQFF. CDR3 nucleotide sequence: TGCAGTGCTAGTGGGGGTGAGCAGTTCTTC.

This clonotype was detected only a few times. The J gene is TRBJ2-5, the V gene TRBV3-1, with D possibly TRBD2 on 5 matching bases. Germline lookup yields CDR1 LGHDT and CDR2 YNNKEL (reference sequence). Trimming took 3 bases from V and 1 from J, leaving 12 bases between them. The CDR3 consists of 15 residues. This CDR3 is CASSQSSGTQETQYF. CDR3 coding DNA: TGTGCCAGCAGCCAGTCTTCGGGAACCCAAGAGACCCAGTACTTC.

This clonotype was observed a few times. V is TRBV29-1 and J is TRBJ2-2; D ambiguous. Germline CDR1 and CDR2: SQVTM and ANQGSEA. V was trimmed by 4 bases and J by 4 bases, leaving 7 bases between them. This CDR3 has 12 amino acids. CDR3 region: CSVVVTTGELFF. DNA for the CDR3: TGCAGCGTTGTAGTGACCACCGGGGAGCTGTTTTTT.

The V call is TRBV28, the J call TRBJ1-5, with 8 bases aligning to TRBD1. Trimming at V came to 8 bases and at J to 4 bases, leaving 10 bases not matched to a gene. This CDR3 contains 15 residues. Germline V gene lookup returns CDR1 MDHEN and CDR2 SYDVKM. This chain's CDR3 is CASDNGQGGNQPQHF. The DNA for the CDR3 is TGTGCCAGCGACAATGGACAGGGTGGAAATCAGCCCCAGCATTTT. Based on the CDR3 plus reference TRBV28 and TRBJ1-5, the full variable domain is DVKVTQSSRYLVKRTGEKVFLECVQDMDHENMFWYRQDPGLGLRLIYFSYDVKMKEKGDIPEGYSVSREKKERFSLILESASTNQTSMYLCASDNGQGGNQPQHFGDGTRLSIL.

The genes are TRBV5-1 and TRBJ2-3, with D possibly being TRBD2 (5 bases). CDR3 length: 14 amino acids. V was shortened by 1 base and J by 2 bases, with 8 bases between the two germline ends. The V gene's germline CDR1 is SGHRS and CDR2 YFSETQ. The CDR3 is CASSLLAPTDTQYF. CDR3 DNA: TGCGCCAGCAGCTTGCTAGCACCCACAGATACGCAGTATTTT.

This clonotype was seen just once. V is TRBV28 and J is TRBJ2-3; D assignment may be TRBD1 or TRBD2 (6 bases each). V was cut by 7 bases and J by 3 bases, with 23 bases left in between. In germline, CDR1 is MDHEN, CDR2 SYDVKM. The CDR3 totals 17 residues. The CDR3 loop reads CASTLIGSRGPTDTQYF. The CDR3 DNA reads as TGTGCCAGCACCCTCATAGGGAGCCGGGGGCCAACAGATACGCAGTATTTT.